This T cell receptor (beta chain) emerged from a study of molecular identifiers for immune sequencing clone quantification. Study as a whole: In the replicates, RNA derived from approximately 20,000 or 100,000 naive CD8 cells was divided into five parts, and four were sequenced.

TCRdb re-called the PCR reads through MiXCR, storing one row per CDR3 protein. The sample contains about 320,000 distinct CDR3 sequences, 24% of which appear only once. The germline CDR1 and CDR2 sequences are MGHRA and YSYEKL. Trimming removed 2 bases from V and 5 bases from J; junction bases left unmatched: 8. The CDR3 extends over 16 amino acids. Naive CD8 T cells were sorted, and the gate applied was CD8+CD4-CCR7+CD45RA+. The chain joins TRBV4-1 to TRBJ1-4; TRBD1 matches 7 bases. What was sequenced was naive CD8+ T cells from blood, with Jurkat cell RNA spiked in. The subset denotes: FACS-sorted CD8+CD4-CCR7+CD45RA+ naive T cells. This receptor was obtained from a human donor in good health. Some libraries in this study had Jurkat cell RNA spiked in. The CDR3 sequence is CASSQLSRGLNEKLFF. CDR3 coding DNA: TGCGCCAGCAGCCAACTAAGCAGGGGGTTAAATGAAAAACTGTTTTTT.